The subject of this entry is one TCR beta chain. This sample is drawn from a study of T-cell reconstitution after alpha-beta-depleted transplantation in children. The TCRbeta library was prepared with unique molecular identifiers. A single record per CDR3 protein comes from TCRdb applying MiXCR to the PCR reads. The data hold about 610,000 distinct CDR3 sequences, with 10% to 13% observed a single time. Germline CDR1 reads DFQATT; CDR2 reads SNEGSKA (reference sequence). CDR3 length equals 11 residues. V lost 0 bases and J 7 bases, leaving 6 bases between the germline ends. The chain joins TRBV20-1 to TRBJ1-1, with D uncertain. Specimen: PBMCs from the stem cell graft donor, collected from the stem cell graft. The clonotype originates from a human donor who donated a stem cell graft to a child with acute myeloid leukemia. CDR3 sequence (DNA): TGCAGTGCTAGAGAAAAGAGTGAAGCTTTCTTT. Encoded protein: CSAREKSEAFF.